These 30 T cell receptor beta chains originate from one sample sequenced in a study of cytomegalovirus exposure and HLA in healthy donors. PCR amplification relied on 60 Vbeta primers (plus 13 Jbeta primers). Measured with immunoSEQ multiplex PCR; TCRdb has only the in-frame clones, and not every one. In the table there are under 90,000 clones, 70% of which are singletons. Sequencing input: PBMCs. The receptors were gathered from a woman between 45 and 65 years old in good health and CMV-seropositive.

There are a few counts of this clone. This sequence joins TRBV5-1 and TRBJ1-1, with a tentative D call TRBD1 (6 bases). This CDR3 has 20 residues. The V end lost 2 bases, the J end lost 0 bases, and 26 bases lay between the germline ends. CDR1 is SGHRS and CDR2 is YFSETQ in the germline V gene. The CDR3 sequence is CASSLNPRVTSGTMNTEAFF. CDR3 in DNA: TGCGCCAGCAGCTTAAATCCGCGAGTAACTTCAGGGACAATGAACACTGAAGCTTTCTTT.

The CDR3 protein is CASSPGQGFGGYTF. The CDR3 bases are TGTGCCAGCAGCCCGGGACAGGGGTTCGGTGGCTACACCTTC. The gene calls are TRBV7-2 and TRBJ1-2; 10 bases line up with TRBD1. The germline CDR1 and CDR2 sequences are SGHTA and FQGNSA. Germline trimming cut 5 bases from V and 7 bases from J; bases unmatched to any gene: 7. The CDR3 has 14 amino acids.

The DNA for the CDR3 is TGTGCCAGCAGCGCCAGGGGCTATAATTCACCCCTCCACTTT. Its translation is CASSARGYNSPLHF. This chain joins TRBV9 and TRBJ1-6; D may be TRBD1 (6 bases). There are 14 residues in the CDR3. Trimming pared 3 bases from V and 3 bases from J, leaving 7 bases between. The germline gives CDR1 SGDLS, CDR2 YYNGEE.

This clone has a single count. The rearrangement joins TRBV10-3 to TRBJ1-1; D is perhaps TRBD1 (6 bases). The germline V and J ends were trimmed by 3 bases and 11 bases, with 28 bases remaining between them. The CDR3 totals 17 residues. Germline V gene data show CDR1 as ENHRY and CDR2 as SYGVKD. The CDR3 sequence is CAISDSGGPNGGGWAFF. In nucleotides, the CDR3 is TGTGCCATCAGTGACTCGGGGGGACCTAACGGAGGGGGTTGGGCTTTCTTT.

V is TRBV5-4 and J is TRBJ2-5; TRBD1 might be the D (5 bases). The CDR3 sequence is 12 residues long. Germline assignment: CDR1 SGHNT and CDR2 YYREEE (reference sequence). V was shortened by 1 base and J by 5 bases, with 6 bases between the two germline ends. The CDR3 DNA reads TGTGCCAGCAGCTTGAGGGGTGAGACCCAGTACTTC. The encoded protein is CASSLRGETQYF. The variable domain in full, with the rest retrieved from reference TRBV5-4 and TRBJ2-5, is ETGVTQSPTHLIKTRGQQVTLRCSSQSGHNTVSWYQQALGQGPQFIFQYYREEENGRGNFPPRFSGLQFPNYSSELNVNALELDDSALYLCASSLRGETQYFGPGTRLLVL.

The CDR3 DNA reads as TGTGCCACCCACGGGGGGAACACTGAAGCTTTCTTT. This sequence encodes CATHGGNTEAFF. The rearrangement uses TRBV6-1 and TRBJ1-1, with a tentative D call TRBD1 (5 bases). CDR3 length equals 12 residues. V was trimmed by 10 bases and J by 1 base, leaving 10 bases between them. Looked up from germline, CDR1 is MNHNS and CDR2 is SASEGT.

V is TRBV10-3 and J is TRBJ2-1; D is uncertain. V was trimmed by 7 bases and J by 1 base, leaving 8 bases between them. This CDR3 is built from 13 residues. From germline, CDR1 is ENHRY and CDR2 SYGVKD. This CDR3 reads CAINGGSYNEQFF. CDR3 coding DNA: TGTGCCATCAATGGCGGATCCTACAATGAGCAGTTCTTC.

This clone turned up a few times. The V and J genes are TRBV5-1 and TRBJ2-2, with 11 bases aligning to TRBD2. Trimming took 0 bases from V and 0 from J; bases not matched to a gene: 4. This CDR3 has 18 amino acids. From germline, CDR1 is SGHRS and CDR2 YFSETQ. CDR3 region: CASSLVLAGVTNTGELFF. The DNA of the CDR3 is TGCGCCAGCAGCTTGGTACTAGCGGGAGTGACGAACACCGGGGAGCTGTTTTTT.

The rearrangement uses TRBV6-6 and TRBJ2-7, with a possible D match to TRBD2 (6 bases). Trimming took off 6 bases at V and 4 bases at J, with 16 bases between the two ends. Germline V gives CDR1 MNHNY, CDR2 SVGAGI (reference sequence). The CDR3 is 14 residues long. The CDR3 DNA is TGTGCCAGCAGCCGGGAGAGGGAGTATTACGAGCAGTACTTC. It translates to CASSREREYYEQYF.

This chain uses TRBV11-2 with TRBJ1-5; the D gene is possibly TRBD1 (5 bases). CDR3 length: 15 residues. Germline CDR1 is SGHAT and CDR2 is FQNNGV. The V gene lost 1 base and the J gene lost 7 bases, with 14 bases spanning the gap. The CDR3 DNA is TGTGCCAGCAGCTTAGGGGGCCAACTTAGACAGCCCCAGCATTTT. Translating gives CASSLGGQLRQPQHF.

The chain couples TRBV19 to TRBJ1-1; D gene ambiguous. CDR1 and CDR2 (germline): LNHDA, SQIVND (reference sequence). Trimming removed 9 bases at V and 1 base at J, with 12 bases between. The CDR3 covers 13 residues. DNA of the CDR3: TGTGCCAGCTGGGAGGAATGGAACACTGAAGCTTTCTTT. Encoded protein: CASWEEWNTEAFF.

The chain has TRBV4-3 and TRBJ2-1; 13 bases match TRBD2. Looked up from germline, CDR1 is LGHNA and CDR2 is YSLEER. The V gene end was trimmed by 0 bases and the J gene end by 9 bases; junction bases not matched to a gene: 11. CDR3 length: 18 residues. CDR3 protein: CASSQEWVLAGGEFEQFF. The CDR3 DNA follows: TGCGCCAGCAGCCAAGAATGGGTACTAGCGGGGGGGGAATTTGAGCAGTTCTTC.

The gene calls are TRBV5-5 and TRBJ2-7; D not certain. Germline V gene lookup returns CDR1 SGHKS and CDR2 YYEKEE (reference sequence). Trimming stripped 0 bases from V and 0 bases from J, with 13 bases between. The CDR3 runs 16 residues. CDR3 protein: CASSLVGRSTSYEQYF. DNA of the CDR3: TGTGCCAGCAGCTTGGTCGGCAGGTCTACCTCCTACGAGCAGTACTTC.

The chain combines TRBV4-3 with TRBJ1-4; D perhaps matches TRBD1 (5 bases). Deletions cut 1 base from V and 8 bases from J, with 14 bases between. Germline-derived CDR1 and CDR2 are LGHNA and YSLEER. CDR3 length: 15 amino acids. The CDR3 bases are TGCGCCAGCAGCCAAGCCACCACAGCAGGGGAAAAACTGTTTTTT. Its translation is CASSQATTAGEKLFF.

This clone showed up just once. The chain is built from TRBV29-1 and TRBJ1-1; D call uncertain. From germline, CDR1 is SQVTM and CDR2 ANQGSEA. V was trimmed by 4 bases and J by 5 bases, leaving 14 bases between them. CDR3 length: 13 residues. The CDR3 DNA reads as TGCAGCGTTGCGAACAGTCGGGAGACTGAAGCTTTCTTT. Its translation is CSVANSRETEAFF.

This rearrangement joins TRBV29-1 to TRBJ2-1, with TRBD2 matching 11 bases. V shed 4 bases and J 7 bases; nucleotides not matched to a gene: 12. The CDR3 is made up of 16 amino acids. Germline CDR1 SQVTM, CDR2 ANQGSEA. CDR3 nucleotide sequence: TGCAGCGTTGCCAATGTGGGCCTAGCGGGAGGTAATGAGCAGTTCTTC. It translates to CSVANVGLAGGNEQFF.

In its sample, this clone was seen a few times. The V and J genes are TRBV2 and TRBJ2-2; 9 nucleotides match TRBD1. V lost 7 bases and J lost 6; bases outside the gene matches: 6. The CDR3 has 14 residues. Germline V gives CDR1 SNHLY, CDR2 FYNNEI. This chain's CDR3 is CASNGDRVSGELFF. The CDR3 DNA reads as TGTGCCAGCAACGGGGACAGGGTGTCCGGGGAGCTGTTTTTT.

DNA for the CDR3: TGTGCCACCTCCCGGTTCCAGGGCGACACCGGGGAGCTGTTTTTT. Translated, it gives CATSRFQGDTGELFF. The chain recombines TRBV6-5 with TRBJ2-2; possibly TRBD1 for D (5 bases). Trimming took off 10 bases at V and 3 bases at J, with 18 bases between the two ends. The length of the CDR3 is 15 residues. Germline loops: CDR1 MNHEY, CDR2 SVGAGI.

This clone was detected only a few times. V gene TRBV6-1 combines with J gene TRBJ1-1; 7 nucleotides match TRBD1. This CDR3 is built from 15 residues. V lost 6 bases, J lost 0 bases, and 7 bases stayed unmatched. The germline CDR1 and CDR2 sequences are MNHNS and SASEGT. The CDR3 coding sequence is TGTGCCAGCAGACGACAGGGCTTCGTGAACACTGAAGCTTTCTTT. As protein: CASRRQGFVNTEAFF.

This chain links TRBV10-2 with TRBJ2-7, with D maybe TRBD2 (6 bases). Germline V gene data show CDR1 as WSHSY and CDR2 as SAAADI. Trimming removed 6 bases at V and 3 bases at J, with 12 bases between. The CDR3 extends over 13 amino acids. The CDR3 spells CASSQGGGYEQYF. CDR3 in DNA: TGCGCCAGCAGCCAGGGAGGAGGCTACGAGCAGTACTTC.

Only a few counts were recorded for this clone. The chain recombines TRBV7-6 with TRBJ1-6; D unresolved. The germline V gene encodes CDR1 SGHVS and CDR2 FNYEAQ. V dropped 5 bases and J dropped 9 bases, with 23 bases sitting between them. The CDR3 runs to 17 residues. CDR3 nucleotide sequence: TGTGCCAGCAGCCCAGCGGTCCAACCGAAGGCGGGTTCACCCCTCCACTTT. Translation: CASSPAVQPKAGSPLHF.

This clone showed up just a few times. The CDR3 loop is CASSLGGVWDYGYTF. The CDR3 DNA is TGTGCCAGCAGCTTAGGCGGGGTTTGGGACTATGGCTACACCTTC. J is TRBJ1-2 and V is TRBV7-9; D is undetermined. Deletions cut 1 base from V and 3 bases from J, with 12 bases between. Germline CDR1 SEHNR, CDR2 FQNEAQ (reference sequence). The length of the CDR3 is 15 residues.

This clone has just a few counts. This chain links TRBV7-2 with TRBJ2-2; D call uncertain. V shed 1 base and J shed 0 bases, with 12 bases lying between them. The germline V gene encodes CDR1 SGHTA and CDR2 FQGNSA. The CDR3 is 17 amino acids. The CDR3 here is CASSLVGGGANTGELFF. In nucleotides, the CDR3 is TGTGCCAGCAGCTTAGTAGGTGGCGGCGCGAACACCGGGGAGCTGTTTTTT.

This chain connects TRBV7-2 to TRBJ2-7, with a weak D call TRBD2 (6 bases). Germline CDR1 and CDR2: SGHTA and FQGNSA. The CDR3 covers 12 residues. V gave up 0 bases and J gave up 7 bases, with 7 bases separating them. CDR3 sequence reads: CASSLAAGEQYF. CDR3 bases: TGTGCCAGCAGCTTAGCGGCGGGGGAGCAGTACTTC.

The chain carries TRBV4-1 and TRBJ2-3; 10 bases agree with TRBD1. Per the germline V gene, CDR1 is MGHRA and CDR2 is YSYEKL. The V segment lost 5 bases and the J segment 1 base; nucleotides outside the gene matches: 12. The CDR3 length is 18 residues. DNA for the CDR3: TGCGCCAGCAGCGGTCCCCGGGACAGGGGTAGGGGCACAGATACGCAGTATTTT. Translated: CASSGPRDRGRGTDTQYF.

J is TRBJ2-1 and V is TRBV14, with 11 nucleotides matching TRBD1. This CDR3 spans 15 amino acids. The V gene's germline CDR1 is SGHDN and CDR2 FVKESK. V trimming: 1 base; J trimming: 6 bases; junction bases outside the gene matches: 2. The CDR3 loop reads CASSQVGQGGNEQFF. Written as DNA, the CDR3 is TGTGCCAGCAGCCAAGTGGGACAGGGGGGCAATGAGCAGTTCTTC.

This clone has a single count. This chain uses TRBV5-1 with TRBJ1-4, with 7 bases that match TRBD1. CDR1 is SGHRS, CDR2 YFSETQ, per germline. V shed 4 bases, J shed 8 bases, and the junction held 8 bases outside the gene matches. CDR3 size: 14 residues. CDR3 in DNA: TGCGCCAGCAGCCCGGGACAGATGGAGGAAAAACTGTTTTTT. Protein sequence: CASSPGQMEEKLFF.

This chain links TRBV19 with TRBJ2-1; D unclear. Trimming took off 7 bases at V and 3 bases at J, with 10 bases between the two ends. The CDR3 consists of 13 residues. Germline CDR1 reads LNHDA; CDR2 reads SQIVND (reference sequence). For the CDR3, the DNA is TGTGCCAGTAACCCTAACGACTACAATGAGCAGTTCTTC. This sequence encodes CASNPNDYNEQFF.

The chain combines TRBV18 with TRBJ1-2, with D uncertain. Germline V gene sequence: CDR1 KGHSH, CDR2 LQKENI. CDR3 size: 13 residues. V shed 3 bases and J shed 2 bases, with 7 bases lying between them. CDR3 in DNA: TGTGCCAGCTCACCCGAGGGAAACTATGGCTACACCTTC. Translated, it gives CASSPEGNYGYTF.

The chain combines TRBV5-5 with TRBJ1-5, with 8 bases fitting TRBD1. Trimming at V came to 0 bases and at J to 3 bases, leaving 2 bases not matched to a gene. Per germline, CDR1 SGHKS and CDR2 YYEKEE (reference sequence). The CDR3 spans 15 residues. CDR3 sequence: CASSLGQGFNQPQHF. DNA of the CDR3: TGTGCCAGCAGCTTGGGACAGGGGTTCAATCAGCCCCAGCATTTT.